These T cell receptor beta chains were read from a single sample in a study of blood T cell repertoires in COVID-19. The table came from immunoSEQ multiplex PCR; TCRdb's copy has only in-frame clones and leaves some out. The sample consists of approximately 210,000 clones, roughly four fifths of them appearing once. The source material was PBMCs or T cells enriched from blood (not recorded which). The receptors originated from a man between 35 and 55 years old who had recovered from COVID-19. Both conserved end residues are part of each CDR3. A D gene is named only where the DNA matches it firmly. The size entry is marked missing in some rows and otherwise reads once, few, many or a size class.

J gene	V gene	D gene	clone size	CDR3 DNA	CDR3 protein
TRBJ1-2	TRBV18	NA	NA	TGTGCCAGCTCACCGGGCGGGGTTAACTATGGCTACACCTTC	CASSPGGVNYGYTF
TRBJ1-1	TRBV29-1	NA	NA	TGCAGCGTTGGGGGACGGGACTGGATGAACACTGAAGCTTTCTTT	CSVGGRDWMNTEAFF
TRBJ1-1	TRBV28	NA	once	TGTGCCAGCCACATCCCGGGAGGGAAAGCTTTCTTT	CASHIPGGKAFF
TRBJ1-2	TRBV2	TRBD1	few	TGTGCCACCGTCCGGGACAGGGGGCGCGGGAGGGGTGGCTACACCTTC	CATVRDRGRGRGGYTF
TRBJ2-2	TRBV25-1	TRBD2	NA	TGTGCCAGCAGTGAATTGACTAGCGGGAACACCGGGGAGCTGTTTTTT	CASSELTSGNTGELFF
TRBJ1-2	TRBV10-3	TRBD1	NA	TGTGCCATCAGTGAGGTACCGGGACAGGGAGATTCGAACTATGGCTACACCTTC	CAISEVPGQGDSNYGYTF
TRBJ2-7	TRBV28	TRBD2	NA	TGTGCCAGCAGATCCGCGCTAGCGGGACGTTACGAGCAGTACTTC	CASRSALAGRYEQYF
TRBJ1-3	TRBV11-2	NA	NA	TGTGCCAGCAGCTTGGTGACAGACTCTGGAAACACCATATATTTT	CASSLVTDSGNTIYF
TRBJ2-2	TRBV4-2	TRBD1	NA	TGTGCCAGCAGCCATCCCTCTCGGGGACAGGGATCGTCGAACACCGGGGAGCTGTTTTTT	CASSHPSRGQGSSNTGELFF
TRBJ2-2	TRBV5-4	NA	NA	TGTGCCAGCAGCTTGACAGTGAGCACCGGGGAGCTGTTTTTT	CASSLTVSTGELFF
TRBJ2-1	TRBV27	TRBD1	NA	TGTGCCAGCAGTTTGCGGGACAGGGAACGGAATGAGCAGTTCTTC	CASSLRDRERNEQFF
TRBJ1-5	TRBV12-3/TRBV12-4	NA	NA	TGTGCCAGCAGCGCGGGCCGGCAGCCCCAGCATTTT	CASSAGRQPQHF
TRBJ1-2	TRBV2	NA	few	TGTGCCAGCAGTGACGGGGGAGGTGGCTACACCTTC	CASSDGGGGYTF
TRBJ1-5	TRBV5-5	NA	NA	TGTGCCAGCAGCCGGGGGGACGGGTATAGCAATCAGCCCCAGCATTTT	CASSRGDGYSNQPQHF
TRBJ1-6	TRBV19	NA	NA	TGTGCCAGTAGTACTTATAGCTCCTATAATTCACCCCTCCACTTT	CASSTYSSYNSPLHF
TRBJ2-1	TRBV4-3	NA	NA	TGCGCCAGCAGCCCTCCCGGGGAATACAATGAGCAGTTCTTC	CASSPPGEYNEQFF
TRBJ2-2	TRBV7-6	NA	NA	TGTGCCAGCAGCTTGAACAGGGAAGCAACCGGGGAGCTGTTTTTT	CASSLNREATGELFF
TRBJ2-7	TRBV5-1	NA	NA	TGCGCCAGCAGCTTGCGGGAGCGCTCCTACGAGCAGTACTTC	CASSLRERSYEQYF
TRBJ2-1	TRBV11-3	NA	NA	TGTGCCAGCAGCATCGTACAGGGCGGTGAGCAGTTCTTC	CASSIVQGGEQFF
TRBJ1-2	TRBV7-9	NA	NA	TGTGCCAGCACCCTAGAGGGTGGCAGTTCGTTTGGCTACACCTTC	CASTLEGGSSFGYTF